The rows below give T cell receptor beta chains drawn from one sample of a study of blood T cell repertoires in COVID-19. Assay used: immunoSEQ multiplex PCR; TCRdb lists only in-frame clones, some missing. The sample carries hundreds of thousands of clones, approximately 86% recorded once. Sequencing was performed on peripheral blood. Receptors were obtained from a human donor in a cohort sampled during active COVID-19. Each CDR3 is given with its conserved first and last residue.

CSASRRAQQFF TRBJ2-1 11 TRBV20-1
CSVRVGRGGNEQFF TRBJ2-1 14 TRBV29-1
CASSVETGLADNEQFF TRBJ2-1 16 TRBV2
CASSPSGDSYEQYF TRBJ2-7 14 TRBV5-1
CASSHNEDEQYF TRBJ2-7 12 TRBV7-2
CSVEKGLGALNEQFF TRBJ2-1 15 TRBV29-1
CASSHDYITGGTEAFF TRBJ1-1 16 TRBV5-1
CASSGRTGANYGYTF TRBJ1-2 15 TRBV25-1
CASSPTETLAGGARPNTGELFF TRBJ2-2 22 TRBV18
CASSYVPGGQETQYF TRBJ2-5 15 TRBV6-5
CASAGEGYGYTF TRBJ1-2 12 TRBV2
CASSPGTRGEKLFF TRBJ1-4 14 TRBV3-1/TRBV3-2
CASSPTTGQEIYGYTF TRBJ1-2 16 TRBV4-1
CSGQAQETQYF TRBJ2-5 11 TRBV20-1
CASSLAGSGGYTF TRBJ1-2 13 TRBV5-4
CAWRLQGEQYF TRBJ2-7 11 TRBV30
CASSQETSGSVGTDTQYF TRBJ2-3 18 TRBV4-2
CASTARENKQYF TRBJ2-7 12 TRBV6-5
CASSQPRRGGNNEQFF TRBJ2-1 16 TRBV4-2
CATSGFGEEETQYF TRBJ2-5 14 TRBV24-1
CASSEYRVGEQFF TRBJ2-1 13 TRBV10-1
CASSLDLAGGETQYF TRBJ2-5 15 TRBV5-8